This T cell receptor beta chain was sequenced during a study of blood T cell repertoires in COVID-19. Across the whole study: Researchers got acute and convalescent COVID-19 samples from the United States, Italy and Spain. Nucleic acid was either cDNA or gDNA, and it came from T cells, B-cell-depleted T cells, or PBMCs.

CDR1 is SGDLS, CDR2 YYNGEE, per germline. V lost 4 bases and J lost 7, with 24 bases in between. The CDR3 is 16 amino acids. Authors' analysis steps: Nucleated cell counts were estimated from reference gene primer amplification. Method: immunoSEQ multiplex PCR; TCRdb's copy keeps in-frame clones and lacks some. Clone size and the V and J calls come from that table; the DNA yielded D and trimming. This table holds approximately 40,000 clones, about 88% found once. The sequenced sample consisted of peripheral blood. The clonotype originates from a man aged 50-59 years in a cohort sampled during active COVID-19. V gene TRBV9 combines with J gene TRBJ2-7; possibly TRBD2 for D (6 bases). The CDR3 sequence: CASSPWDSAGIVEQYF. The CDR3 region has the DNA TGTGCCAGCAGCCCCTGGGACTCTGCGGGGATCGTTGAGCAGTACTTC.